This TCR beta chain was identified during a study of T cell responses to AZD1222 COVID-19 vaccine. Clones were sequenced by immunoSEQ multiplex PCR, and TCRdb holds only the in-frame ones, with some missing. Of about 130,000 clones in the sample, under 90% are singletons; the top ten hold about 6%. V dropped 6 bases and J dropped 7 bases, with 14 bases sitting between them. Germline V gene sequence: CDR1 SGHKS, CDR2 YYEKEE (reference sequence). There are 14 residues in the CDR3. The rearrangement uses TRBV5-5 and TRBJ1-6; the D gene is possibly TRBD1 (6 bases). The input for sequencing was peripheral blood, taken on day 0 of AZD1222 vaccination. This receptor was obtained from an adult in good health. CDR3 amino acids: CASTWGAQNSPLHF. CDR3 nucleotides: TGTGCCAGCACCTGGGGGGCGCAGAATTCACCCCTCCACTTT.